The 25 T cell receptor beta chains listed next were all sequenced from one sample in a study of cytomegalovirus exposure and HLA in healthy donors. In the PCR, 60 Vbeta and 13 Jbeta primers were used. The repertoire was sequenced with immunoSEQ multiplex PCR; TCRdb's copy has only in-frame clones and lacks some. The table has 150,000 or so clones, roughly 77% seen once. Sequencing was done on a sample of PBMCs. The receptors shown here come from a young man in good health and CMV-seropositive.

The chain couples TRBV7-9 to TRBJ2-3; maybe TRBD2 (5 bases). Trimming took off 3 bases at V and 2 bases at J, with 12 bases between the two ends. CDR1 is SEHNR, CDR2 FQNEAQ, per germline (reference sequence). There are 15 residues in the CDR3. The DNA for the CDR3 is TGTGCCAGCAGCTTGCGGCGAGACTACACAGATACGCAGTATTTT. It yields the protein CASSLRRDYTDTQYF.

This rearrangement joins TRBV7-9 to TRBJ2-1; no clear D. The germline V gene has CDR1 SEHNR and CDR2 FQNEAQ (reference sequence). CDR3 length: 13 amino acids. Trimming took off 1 base at V and 8 bases at J, with 9 bases between the two ends. This CDR3 is CASSLGYPDEQFF. CDR3 nucleotides: TGTGCCAGCAGCTTAGGGTACCCGGATGAGCAGTTCTTC.

V and J are TRBV28 and TRBJ2-1, with 9 positions matching TRBD2. After removal of 5 bases from V and 10 bases from J, the junction contained 12 bases not matched to a gene. The V gene's germline CDR1 is MDHEN and CDR2 SYDVKM. The CDR3 contains 15 residues. The CDR3, as DNA: TGTGCCAGCAGTAAGGATGGCGGGAGGGGTTGGGAGCAGTTCTTC. Translated, it gives CASSKDGGRGWEQFF.

The V and J genes are TRBV9 and TRBJ2-1, with 8 positions matching TRBD2. This CDR3 region has 14 residues. V lost 4 bases, J lost 6 bases, and 6 bases stayed unmatched. Germline V lookup: CDR1 SGDLS, CDR2 YYNGEE. In DNA form, the CDR3 reads TGTGCCAGCAGCTTCCCCGGACTAGCCAATGAGCAGTTCTTC. This translates into CASSFPGLANEQFF.

This clone has only a few counts. This chain joins TRBV28 and TRBJ2-7; 8 bases line up with TRBD1. Germline V gene data show CDR1 as MDHEN and CDR2 as SYDVKM. This CDR3 is built from 15 residues. With V trimmed by 5 bases and J by 1 base, 7 bases remained unmatched. The chain's CDR3 is CASSPAGTGSYEQYF. For the CDR3, the DNA is TGTGCCAGCAGTCCAGCCGGGACAGGATCCTACGAGCAGTACTTC.

The chain links TRBV5-1 to TRBJ2-7; D is undetermined. CDR1 is SGHRS and CDR2 is YFSETQ in the germline V gene. V lost 7 bases to trimming and J lost 6 bases, with 14 bases between them. The CDR3 extends over 12 amino acids. This chain's CDR3 is CASRQSRGEQYF. The DNA of the CDR3 is TGCGCCAGCCGTCAATCCCGCGGCGAGCAGTACTTC.

J is TRBJ2-7 and V is TRBV6-5, with 12 bases that match TRBD2. Germline V gene data show CDR1 as MNHEY and CDR2 as SVGAGI. The CDR3 runs to 14 residues. With V trimmed by 6 bases and J by 5 bases, 5 bases remained unmatched. CDR3 loop: CASRRLAGVNEQYF. The CDR3 nucleotides read TGTGCCAGCAGGCGACTAGCGGGAGTAAACGAGCAGTACTTC.

The chain links TRBV6-5 to TRBJ1-5; 9 bases are a match to TRBD1. The CDR3 runs to 14 residues. The V gene's germline CDR1 is MNHEY and CDR2 SVGAGI. The V and J ends lost 3 bases and 4 bases, in that order; junction bases with no gene match: 1. CDR3 coding DNA: TGTGCCAGCAGTTATGGACAGGGGAATCAGCCCCAGCATTTT. Translated: CASSYGQGNQPQHF.

The rearrangement uses TRBV6-5 and TRBJ2-1; a weak D match, TRBD2 (6 bases). The CDR3 extends over 16 amino acids. CDR1 and CDR2 (germline): MNHEY, SVGAGI. The V end was cut by 0 bases, the J end by 2 bases, with 11 bases between. In DNA, the CDR3 is TGTGCCAGCAGTTACTCGGGGGGAGGCCCCTACAATGAGCAGTTCTTC. Protein sequence: CASSYSGGGPYNEQFF.

This sequence joins TRBV30 and TRBJ2-1, with D tentatively TRBD2 (6 bases). V was pared by 5 bases and J by 13 bases, with 21 bases between. This CDR3 is 13 amino acids long. Germline V gene lookup returns CDR1 GTSNPN and CDR2 SVGIG (reference sequence). The CDR3 here is CAWGDFSLAQQFF. CDR3 DNA sequence: TGTGCCTGGGGGGACTTTTCGCTAGCGCAACAGTTCTTC.

Only one count was recorded for this clone. This chain links TRBV5-6 with TRBJ1-4; perhaps TRBD1 as D (5 bases). CDR1 and CDR2 (germline): SGHDT, YYEEEE. This CDR3 has 14 residues. V dropped 1 base and J dropped 8 bases, with 12 bases sitting between them. CDR3 DNA sequence: TGTGCCAGCAGCTTGTTTCAGGGCGGCGAAAAACTGTTTTTT. Protein product: CASSLFQGGEKLFF.

Comments on this clone: At one end the junction does not follow the germline gene, possibly because of a read error. The chain links TRBV6-5 to TRBJ2-7; 8 nucleotides match TRBD1. This CDR3 region has 12 residues. Germline lookup yields CDR1 MNHEY and CDR2 SVGAGI. CDR3 in amino acids: CTSSSQGARQYF. In DNA form, the CDR3 reads TGTACCAGCAGTTCCCAGGGGGCGCGGCAGTACTTC.

The V gene is TRBV7-8, the J gene TRBJ2-3; D gene ambiguous. Trimming cost V 4 bases and J 0 bases, with 8 bases left between them. The CDR3 loop spans 14 amino acids. Germline CDR1 and CDR2: SGHVS and FQNEAQ. CDR3 protein: CASSSLSSTDTQYF. CDR3 nucleotides: TGTGCCAGCAGCTCGCTGAGTAGCACAGATACGCAGTATTTT.

V usage is TRBV27 and J usage is TRBJ2-4, with D perhaps matching TRBD1 (6 bases). The CDR3 consists of 15 residues. V lost 8 bases, J lost 2 bases, and 16 bases lay in between. CDR1 and CDR2 (germline): MNHEY, SMNVEV (reference sequence). Written as DNA, the CDR3 is TGTGCCAGCGGGGAAGCAGGGGTTCCCAAAAACATTCAGTACTTC. This gives the protein CASGEAGVPKNIQYF.

The chain employs TRBV6-5 and TRBJ2-1, with a possible D match to TRBD1 (6 bases). This CDR3 has 12 amino acids. V lost 5 bases and J lost 8, with 10 bases in between. Germline CDR1 is MNHEY and CDR2 is SVGAGI. The CDR3 nucleotides read TGTGCCAGCAGTCAACAGGGAGATGAGCAGTTCTTC. Its translation is CASSQQGDEQFF.

This clone was recorded once. This chain uses TRBV27 with TRBJ2-7; D is uncertain. V was trimmed by 5 bases and J by 0 bases, leaving 20 bases between them. Germline CDR1 MNHEY, CDR2 SMNVEV (reference sequence). This CDR3 has 17 residues. CDR3 amino acids: CASSPLSRQRSSYEQYF. CDR3 in DNA: TGTGCCAGCAGTCCCTTAAGTAGACAAAGAAGCTCCTACGAGCAGTACTTC.

Turning to this clone: The same CDR3 arises from other DNA sequences in this sample as well. This rearrangement joins TRBV5-1 to TRBJ2-1, with 7 nucleotides matching TRBD1. V was clipped by 0 bases and J by 6 bases; unmatched bases: 6. The CDR3 contains 15 residues. Germline V gives CDR1 SGHRS, CDR2 YFSETQ. CDR3 protein: CASSLGQGESNEQFF. The DNA of the CDR3 is TGCGCCAGCAGCTTGGGACAGGGAGAGTCCAATGAGCAGTTCTTC.

The genes are TRBV19 and TRBJ2-7; no definite D call. CDR1 LNHDA and CDR2 SQIVND come from the germline V gene (reference sequence). The CDR3 is made up of 14 amino acids. Trimming cost V 6 bases and J 3 bases, with 15 bases left between them. The CDR3 here is CASSPAIRGYEQYF. The DNA of the CDR3 is TGTGCCAGTAGCCCGGCAATAAGAGGCTACGAGCAGTACTTC.

This clone was detected a few times. The chain combines TRBV30 with TRBJ2-1; TRBD1 matches at 9 bases. CDR1 and CDR2 (germline): GTSNPN, SVGIG (reference sequence). V was pared by 2 bases and J by 4 bases, with 3 bases of the junction left unmatched. CDR3 size: 14 residues. The CDR3 protein is CAWSSGQGYNEQFF. The CDR3 nucleotides are TGTGCCTGGAGTTCGGGACAGGGTTACAATGAGCAGTTCTTC. The variable domain in full, completed from reference TRBV30 and TRBJ2-1, reads SQTIHQWPATLVQPVGSPLSLECTVEGTSNPNLYWYRQAAGRGLQLLFYSVGIGQISSEVPQNLSASRPQDRQFILSSKKLLLSDSGFYLCAWSSGQGYNEQFFGPGTRLTVL.

This sequence joins TRBV2 and TRBJ1-5; D is unclear. V gave up 3 bases and J gave up 5 bases, with 8 bases separating them. The CDR3 totals 13 residues. Per the germline V gene, CDR1 is SNHLY and CDR2 is FYNNEI. CDR3 residues: CASSDAGYQPQHF. The CDR3 DNA is TGTGCCAGCAGTGATGCAGGTTATCAGCCCCAGCATTTT.

V gene TRBV4-1 combines with J gene TRBJ2-6, with 8 bases identical to TRBD1. This CDR3 is built from 19 residues. Germline CDR1 reads MGHRA; CDR2 reads YSYEKL. Trimming at V came to 4 bases and at J to 0 bases, leaving 11 bases not matched to a gene. This CDR3 is CASSRELTGAISGANVLTF. In nucleotides, the CDR3 is TGCGCCAGCAGCCGAGAATTGACAGGGGCGATCTCTGGGGCCAACGTCCTGACTTTC.

The chain carries TRBV11-2 and TRBJ2-7; D is perhaps TRBD2 (5 bases). Germline values: CDR1 SGHAT, CDR2 FQNNGV. This CDR3 comprises 13 residues. V was cut by 3 bases and J by 7 bases, with 13 bases left in between. Written as DNA, the CDR3 is TGTGCCAGCAGCTTCCCCGGAACGGGGGAGCAGTACTTC. Its translation is CASSFPGTGEQYF.

V and J are TRBV6-1 and TRBJ2-1; D is unresolved. This CDR3 contains 10 residues. With 6 bases removed from V and 10 bases from J, the gap between germline ends came to 7 bases. Per the germline V gene, CDR1 is MNHNS and CDR2 is SASEGT. This chain's CDR3 is CASSSTEQFF. The CDR3 nucleotides read TGTGCCAGCAGCTCTACGGAGCAGTTCTTC.

The V call is TRBV14, the J call TRBJ1-2; weak D call: TRBD1 (6 bases). V lost 1 base and J lost 4, with 7 bases in between. The germline CDR1 and CDR2 sequences are SGHDN and FVKESK. The CDR3 extends over 13 amino acids. The CDR3 sequence is CASSQGGGYGYTF. CDR3 in DNA: TGTGCCAGCAGCCAAGGAGGGGGCTATGGCTACACCTTC.

J is TRBJ1-1 and V is TRBV29-1; 7 bases match TRBD1. The V gene end was trimmed by 0 bases and the J gene end by 6 bases; junction bases not matched to a gene: 1. The CDR3 sequence is 12 residues long. The germline V gene encodes CDR1 SQVTM and CDR2 ANQGSEA. The CDR3: CSVEEQGAEAFF. The CDR3 region has the DNA TGCAGCGTTGAAGAGCAGGGGGCTGAAGCTTTCTTT. Together with reference TRBV29-1 and TRBJ1-1, the CDR3 gives the full variable domain: SAVISQKPSRDICQRGTSLTIQCQVDSQVTMMFWYRQQPGQSLTLIATANQGSEATYESGFVIDKFPISRPNLTFSTLTVSNMSPEDSSIYLCSVEEQGAEAFFGQGTRLTVV.